A selection of T cell receptor beta chains follows, all from one sample in a study of shared clonotypes between healthy human individuals. Profiling relied on immunoSEQ multiplex PCR, and the TCRdb table lists in-frame clones only, not all of them. Of some 660,000 clones listed, around 78% are singletons. Sequencing was performed on memory CD4+ T cells sorted from blood. Receptors were obtained from a woman in her twenties or thirties in good health. CDR3s include the opening cysteine and the closing phenylalanine or tryptophan. A D gene is named only where the DNA matches it firmly. Clone size appears in some rows only: once, few, many, or a class for an expanded clone.

D gene: .; V gene: TRBV25-1; clone size: few; J gene: TRBJ2-7; CDR3 DNA: TGTGCCAGCAGTGATGTAGGAGGGTCCTACGAGCAGTACTTC; CDR3 protein: CASSDVGGSYEQYF
D gene: TRBD2; V gene: TRBV6-1; clone size: few; J gene: TRBJ2-5; CDR3 DNA: TGTGCCAACGAGACTAGCGGGAGAGGAGAGACCCAGTACTTC; CDR3 protein: CANETSGRGETQYF
D gene: .; V gene: TRBV18; clone size: .; J gene: TRBJ2-1; CDR3 DNA: TGTGCCAGCTCACCTTCACCCACTAGCAGTGTGCAGTTCTTC; CDR3 protein: CASSPSPTSSVQFF
D gene: TRBD2; V gene: TRBV4-1; clone size: .; J gene: TRBJ2-1; CDR3 DNA: TGCGCCAGCAGCCGGGGACTAGTCAATGAGCAGTTCTTC; CDR3 protein: CASSRGLVNEQFF
D gene: .; V gene: TRBV28; clone size: .; J gene: TRBJ1-2; CDR3 DNA: TGTGCCAGCAGCTCCCCCAGGGGTGGAATCTATGGCTACACCTTC; CDR3 protein: CASSSPRGGIYGYTF
D gene: TRBD2; V gene: TRBV5-1; clone size: .; J gene: TRBJ2-7; CDR3 DNA: TGCGCCAGCAGCCCATTACTAGCGGGAGGGCCGCAGGAGCAGTACTTC; CDR3 protein: CASSPLLAGGPQEQYF
D gene: .; V gene: TRBV6-5; clone size: .; J gene: TRBJ1-2; CDR3 DNA: TGTGCCAGCATCAATCCAGGGACCTATGGCTACACCTTC; CDR3 protein: CASINPGTYGYTF
D gene: .; V gene: TRBV28; clone size: .; J gene: TRBJ1-2; CDR3 DNA: TGTGCCAGCAGTTCTTACATTCAGGCGAACCAGGGCTACACCTTC; CDR3 protein: CASSSYIQANQGYTF
D gene: .; V gene: TRBV11-2; clone size: once; J gene: TRBJ2-7; CDR3 DNA: TGTGCCAGCAGCTTAGGGTCGGCAGGGGGGGACGAGCAGTACTTC; CDR3 protein: CASSLGSAGGDEQYF
D gene: TRBD2; V gene: TRBV10-2; clone size: .; J gene: TRBJ2-3; CDR3 DNA: TGCGCCAGCGGACTAGCAGGCACAGATACGCAGTATTTT; CDR3 protein: CASGLAGTDTQYF
D gene: TRBD1; V gene: TRBV28; clone size: .; J gene: TRBJ2-2; CDR3 DNA: TGTGCCAGCAGTTCATTAGTGAGGTGGACAGGGACCACCGGGGAGCTGTTTTTT; CDR3 protein: CASSSLVRWTGTTGELFF
D gene: .; V gene: TRBV28; clone size: .; J gene: TRBJ2-2; CDR3 DNA: TGTGCCAGCAGCCGACCGGGACCCTGGAACACCGGGGAGCTGTTTTTT; CDR3 protein: CASSRPGPWNTGELFF
D gene: .; V gene: TRBV28; clone size: .; J gene: TRBJ1-5; CDR3 DNA: TGTGCCAGCAGTTTGCTTACTTATAGCAATCAGCCCCAGCATTTT; CDR3 protein: CASSLLTYSNQPQHF
D gene: TRBD2; V gene: TRBV28; clone size: .; J gene: TRBJ2-7; CDR3 DNA: TGTGCCAGCCGTCCCTTGGTGGGAGCGGGAAGCTCCTACGAGCAGTACTTC; CDR3 protein: CASRPLVGAGSSYEQYF
D gene: .; V gene: TRBV11-2; clone size: .; J gene: TRBJ2-2; CDR3 DNA: TGTGCCAGCAGCTTAGATACGACCGGGGAGCTGTTTTTT; CDR3 protein: CASSLDTTGELFF
D gene: .; V gene: TRBV2; clone size: once; J gene: TRBJ2-1; CDR3 DNA: TGTGCCAGCGTTTCCGGCGGGGCCTACAATGAGCAGTTCTTC; CDR3 protein: CASVSGGAYNEQFF
D gene: .; V gene: TRBV2; clone size: few; J gene: TRBJ1-5; CDR3 DNA: TGTGCCAGCAGTGAAGCGCTTCGGGCGGCACAGCCCCAGCATTTT; CDR3 protein: CASSEALRAAQPQHF
D gene: .; V gene: TRBV14; clone size: .; J gene: TRBJ2-7; CDR3 DNA: TGTGCCAGCAGCCTGAGCCTAGCCCGCCCTGAGCAGTACTTC; CDR3 protein: CASSLSLARPEQYF
D gene: .; V gene: TRBV6-1; clone size: once; J gene: TRBJ1-2; CDR3 DNA: TGTGCCAGCAGTGAGAACCGGGGGCCCAATGGCTACACCTTC; CDR3 protein: CASSENRGPNGYTF
D gene: TRBD1; V gene: TRBV19; clone size: .; J gene: TRBJ2-5; CDR3 DNA: TGTGCCAGTAGTATGGGACAGAGTGGGCGAAAGACCCAGTACTTC; CDR3 protein: CASSMGQSGRKTQYF
D gene: TRBD2; V gene: TRBV4-2; clone size: .; J gene: TRBJ2-2; CDR3 DNA: TGTGCCAGCAGCCAACTAGCGGGAGGGCCGAGCGGGGAGCTGTTTTTT; CDR3 protein: CASSQLAGGPSGELFF
D gene: .; V gene: TRBV19; clone size: .; J gene: TRBJ2-7; CDR3 DNA: TGTGCCAGTAGTCTACGGGGCAGGGGGGTTTACGAGCAGTACTTC; CDR3 protein: CASSLRGRGVYEQYF
D gene: .; V gene: TRBV4-1; clone size: once; J gene: TRBJ2-2; CDR3 DNA: TGCGCCAGCAGCCAAGGGGCAGCCGTAAAAATCACCGGGGAGCTGTTTTTT; CDR3 protein: CASSQGAAVKITGELFF
D gene: .; V gene: TRBV5-1; clone size: .; J gene: TRBJ2-1; CDR3 DNA: TGCGCCAGCAGCCCATTAGAGCTCACGTACAATGAGCAGTTCTTC; CDR3 protein: CASSPLELTYNEQFF
D gene: .; V gene: TRBV18; clone size: .; J gene: TRBJ2-7; CDR3 DNA: TGTGCCAGCTCACACTCCGGGACAAGCTCCTACGAGCAGTACTTC; CDR3 protein: CASSHSGTSSYEQYF
D gene: TRBD1; V gene: TRBV6-5; clone size: .; J gene: TRBJ2-2; CDR3 DNA: TGTGCCAGCAGTTTGACAGGGTTTTCGAACACCGGGGAGCTGTTTTTT; CDR3 protein: CASSLTGFSNTGELFF
D gene: .; V gene: TRBV27; clone size: .; J gene: TRBJ2-7; CDR3 DNA: TGTGCCAGCAGTTTCACACAGGGACCCTACGAGCAGTACTTC; CDR3 protein: CASSFTQGPYEQYF
D gene: .; V gene: TRBV2; clone size: .; J gene: TRBJ2-5; CDR3 DNA: TGTGCCAGCAGTGCAGGGCGGGAGACCCAGTACTTC; CDR3 protein: CASSAGRETQYF
D gene: .; V gene: TRBV6-5; clone size: .; J gene: TRBJ1-2; CDR3 DNA: TGTGCCAGCAGTTCGTTCTCCCTGAGCGGCTACACCTTC; CDR3 protein: CASSSFSLSGYTF
D gene: .; V gene: TRBV27; clone size: .; J gene: TRBJ1-1; CDR3 DNA: TGTGCCAGCAGTTCACCGGGGCAGGGGAACACTGAAGCTTTCTTT; CDR3 protein: CASSSPGQGNTEAFF
D gene: .; V gene: TRBV5-4; clone size: .; J gene: TRBJ1-2; CDR3 DNA: TGTGCCAGCAGCTTAAGCCACACACGGCCAATCTATGGCTACACCTTC; CDR3 protein: CASSLSHTRPIYGYTF
D gene: .; V gene: TRBV6-6; clone size: .; J gene: TRBJ1-1; CDR3 DNA: TGTGCCAGCAGTTACTCCCGTCCCCGGGTGGAAGCTTTCTTT; CDR3 protein: CASSYSRPRVEAFF
D gene: TRBD2; V gene: TRBV19; clone size: .; J gene: TRBJ2-5; CDR3 DNA: TGTGCCAGTAGTGTGACTAGCGGGCAAGAGACCCGGTACTTC; CDR3 protein: CASSVTSGQETRYF
D gene: .; V gene: TRBV30; clone size: .; J gene: TRBJ2-7; CDR3 DNA: TGTGCCTGGAACCCTCAGGGCCGCGAGCAGTACTTC; CDR3 protein: CAWNPQGREQYF
D gene: TRBD1; V gene: TRBV28; clone size: .; J gene: TRBJ2-7; CDR3 DNA: TGTGCCAACCTAAAGGACAGGGGGCGCCGGGGGGACAATTACGAGCAGTACTTC; CDR3 protein: CANLKDRGRRGDNYEQYF
D gene: .; V gene: TRBV7-2; clone size: .; J gene: TRBJ2-4; CDR3 DNA: TGTGCCAGCAGCTTAGGAGGGGTTGGGGCCAAAAACATTCAGTACTTC; CDR3 protein: CASSLGGVGAKNIQYF
D gene: TRBD2; V gene: TRBV7-7; clone size: .; J gene: TRBJ2-5; CDR3 DNA: TGTGCCAGCAGCTTAGGCGGGAGGGCCACCGAGACCCAGTACTTC; CDR3 protein: CASSLGGRATETQYF
D gene: .; V gene: TRBV21-1; clone size: .; J gene: TRBJ2-1; CDR3 DNA: TGTGCCAGCAGCAAAGCGGTAACTAGCGGGAGTCTTAGTAACGGAGGTGAGCAGTTCTTC; CDR3 protein: CASSKAVTSGSLSNGGEQFF
D gene: TRBD1; V gene: TRBV6-5; clone size: .; J gene: TRBJ1-3; CDR3 DNA: TGTGCCAGCAGTTACTCGCCAGGGGGCGGAAACACCATATATTTT; CDR3 protein: CASSYSPGGGNTIYF
D gene: .; V gene: TRBV10-2; clone size: .; J gene: TRBJ2-5; CDR3 DNA: TGCGCCAGCAGTGACACCGGGTGGGGACAGACCCAGTACTTC; CDR3 protein: CASSDTGWGQTQYF
D gene: .; V gene: TRBV6-5; clone size: .; J gene: TRBJ2-2; CDR3 DNA: TGTGCCAGCAGTGAGACGGAAATCGGGGAGCTGTTTTTT; CDR3 protein: CASSETEIGELFF
D gene: TRBD2; V gene: TRBV19; clone size: .; J gene: TRBJ2-3; CDR3 DNA: TGTGCCAGTAGTATTAGGAGGACTAGCGGGCCCACAGATACGCAGTATTTT; CDR3 protein: CASSIRRTSGPTDTQYF
D gene: TRBD1; V gene: TRBV6-5; clone size: .; J gene: TRBJ1-1; CDR3 DNA: TGTGCCAGCAGTTATGAGACAGGGGGTGAAGCTTTCTTT; CDR3 protein: CASSYETGGEAFF